The source of this TCR beta chain is a study of CXCR3-negative and CXCR3-positive naive CD8 T cells. Study overall: There were some 140 million TRB reads altogether, and each library had about 1.5 +/- 0.3 million of them.

Carrying UMI labels, the TRB cDNA libraries were prepared through 5' RACE. TCRdb re-analyzed the 5' RACE reads; it lists each CDR3 protein once, without DNA. The sample has 60,000 or so distinct CDR3 sequences; the top ten hold less than 25%. Worth noting for this clonotype: Its antigen is currently unknown.

Investigators sorted each CD8+ T cell subset in triplicate, taking 300,000 or so cells each time. CDR1 and CDR2 (germline): SEHNR, FQNEAQ (reference sequence). This CDR3 region has 16 residues. Findings and caveats of the study: TRBV-TRBJ usage was alike in naive CXCR3-negative and CXCR3-positive cells but differed in memory cells. Both of the naive subsets showed about the same high diversity, but memory CD8+ cells had much less.

The chain couples TRBV7-9 to TRBJ1-5; with no DNA, the TCRdb D assignment of TRBD1 cannot be verified. The clonotype comes from a human donor in good health. Some clones in this sample may be carry-over from other donors' samples. The sample taken for sequencing was memory CD8+ T cells from blood. The CDR3 loop reads CASSFPAGQGYQPQHF.